A single sample gave rise to the 10 T cell receptor beta chains below, sequenced in a study of blood T cells in healthy people across ages. Combining a sample-barcoded 5' primer with a J-beta primer mix, a second PCR ran for roughly 6 to 12 cycles. TCRdb processed the 5' RACE reads anew with MiXCR; each CDR3 protein has one entry. The table shows over 600,000 distinct CDR3 sequences, with approximately 40% occurring only once. The sequencing input was blood. These receptors were obtained from an elderly man in good health.

This clonotype was found a few times. The J gene is TRBJ1-2, the V gene TRBV6-6; TRBD1 is a possible D gene (5 bases). The CDR3 spans 12 residues. CDR1 and CDR2 (germline): MNHNY, SVGAGI (reference sequence). V was clipped by 1 base and J by 6 bases, with 6 bases between them. In DNA form, the CDR3 reads TGTGCCAGCAGTTACTTCAGGGATGGCTACACCTTC. It is translated as CASSYFRDGYTF.

This clonotype was recorded once. A read error may explain this, as a much larger clone is one base away. The V gene is TRBV7-2, the J gene TRBJ2-7; D possibly corresponds to TRBD1 (5 bases). Trimming left V 5 bases short and J 1 base short, with 9 bases between. The CDR3 runs 13 residues. Germline CDR1 and CDR2: SGHTA and FQGNSA. Here the CDR3 reads CASSVGHSYEQYF. The CDR3 coding sequence is TGTGCCAGCAGCGTAGGACATTCCTACGAGCAGTACTTC.

The rearrangement uses TRBV5-1 and TRBJ2-1; TRBD2 might be the D (6 bases). The germline gives CDR1 SGHRS, CDR2 YFSETQ. The CDR3 length is 13 residues. Deletions cut 7 bases from V and 6 bases from J, with 14 bases between. CDR3 loop: CASGLRRGNEQFF. The CDR3 nucleotides are TGCGCCAGCGGCCTAAGGAGGGGCAATGAGCAGTTCTTC.

The rearrangement joins TRBV4-1 to TRBJ1-1, with TRBD1 identical over 7 bases. V lost 5 bases to trimming and J lost 8 bases; unmatched junction nucleotides: 5. There are 12 residues in the CDR3. In germline, CDR1 is MGHRA, CDR2 YSYEKL. The CDR3 DNA reads TGCGCCAGCAGCTCTTGGACAGGCGAAGCTTTCTTT. It specifies CASSSWTGEAFF.

This clonotype has more than one count but fewer than ten. The chain recombines TRBV9 with TRBJ2-1; 11 nucleotides line up with TRBD2. The CDR3 loop spans 18 amino acids. The junction had 14 bases not matched to a gene; V was cut back by 3 bases and J by 6 bases. Germline V gene sequence: CDR1 SGDLS, CDR2 YYNGEE. The CDR3 DNA reads as TGTGCCAGCAGCGATGGGAATAGCGGGAGGGCGACCCCCAATGAGCAGTTCTTC. Its protein product is CASSDGNSGRATPNEQFF.

The chain has TRBV6-1 and TRBJ2-3; the D gene is possibly TRBD2 (6 bases). This CDR3 spans 14 amino acids. V was shortened by 9 bases and J by 5 bases, with 18 bases between the two germline ends. The V gene's germline CDR1 is MNHNS and CDR2 SASEGT. This CDR3 reads CASSGELARDTQYF. The CDR3 nucleotides read TGTGCCAGTTCGGGGGAATTAGCGAGAGATACGCAGTATTTT.

The V gene is TRBV18, the J gene TRBJ1-1; no firm D call. This CDR3 has 15 residues. Trimming cost V 2 bases and J 2 bases, with 12 bases left between them. CDR1 is KGHSH and CDR2 is LQKENI in the germline V gene. The CDR3 sequence is CASSPSLRVNTEAFF. CDR3 bases: TGTGCCAGCTCACCAAGCCTTAGGGTTAACACTGAAGCTTTCTTT.

V gene TRBV12-3 or TRBV12-4 combines with J gene TRBJ2-5; TRBD2 aligns across 7 bases. With 2 bases clipped from V and 11 bases from J, the junction kept 17 bases outside the gene matches. This CDR3 spans 16 amino acids. CDR3 sequence reads: CASSLRPSGGWLEQYF. CDR3 sequence (DNA): TGTGCCAGCAGTTTAAGGCCTAGCGGAGGGTGGCTTGAGCAGTACTTC.

The chain has TRBV11-2 and TRBJ2-5; TRBD1 is a possible D gene (6 bases). The CDR3 length is 14 residues. The ends were cut back, 2 bases at V and 4 bases at J, with 11 bases in the middle. Germline V gene sequence: CDR1 SGHAT, CDR2 FQNNGV. CDR3 DNA: TGTGCCAGCAGCTTAAGGAAACAGGGAGAGACCCAGTACTTC. This codes for CASSLRKQGETQYF.

This clonotype occurred a few times. The chain combines TRBV7-8 with TRBJ1-2; a weak D match, TRBD1 (6 bases). The CDR3 totals 16 residues. The germline gives CDR1 SGHVS, CDR2 FQNEAQ. Trimming removed 2 bases from V and 6 bases from J, with 19 bases in between. In DNA form, the CDR3 reads TGTGCCAGCAGCTTATTTACCGGCACAGGGCTGAATGGCTACACCTTC. It yields the protein CASSLFTGTGLNGYTF.